Presented here are 11 T cell receptor beta chains from one specimen sequenced in a study of blood T cell repertoires in COVID-19 (dated by TCRdb to the early 2020s). The method was the immunoSEQ multiplex PCR assay. TCRdb mirrors the immuneACCESS table, restricted to in-frame sequences. Some clones are absent from its copies; in checked studies, under half trace to an unresolved V gene, and the reason for the others is unknown. Within this sample are around 140,000 clones, with around 83% of them counted one time only. Clones ranked in the top ten supply roughly 2.6% of the sample. The material sequenced was peripheral blood. The receptor source for this set is a human donor with acute or convalescent COVID-19. The donor label of this sample is uncertain.

This clone turned up a few times. V and J are TRBV4-1 and TRBJ1-4, with 7 bases lining up with TRBD1. The CDR3 length is 14 residues. The germline CDR1 and CDR2 sequences are MGHRA and YSYEKL. With V trimmed by 0 bases and J by 8 bases, 3 bases remained unmatched. For the CDR3, the DNA is TGCGCCAGCAGCCAAGAAACAGGGGAAGAAAAACTGTTTTTT. Translation gives CASSQETGEEKLFF.

The rearrangement joins TRBV2 to TRBJ1-3; no clear D. V shed 8 bases and J shed 0 bases, with 8 bases lying between them. Germline V gives CDR1 SNHLY, CDR2 FYNNEI. This CDR3 has 13 amino acids. In nucleotides, the CDR3 is TGTGCCAGCGCCGGGAGCTCTGGAAACACCATATATTTT. Its protein is CASAGSSGNTIYF.

This rearrangement joins TRBV5-1 to TRBJ2-2; 7 positions match TRBD2. V trimming: 1 base; J trimming: 1 base; junction bases outside the gene matches: 1. Germline CDR1 and CDR2: SGHRS and YFSETQ. This CDR3 is 15 amino acids long. The CDR3 is CASSLPSGNTGELFF. DNA for the CDR3: TGCGCCAGCAGCTTGCCTAGCGGGAACACCGGGGAGCTGTTTTTT.

The genes are TRBV27 and TRBJ2-7; 12 nucleotides agree with TRBD1. The CDR3 runs to 15 residues. Germline-derived CDR1 and CDR2 are MNHEY and SMNVEV (reference sequence). The J segment lost 5 bases and the V segment lost 6 bases, leaving 8 bases of the junction unmatched. In DNA form, the CDR3 reads TGTGCCAGCAGATATGGGGGACAGGGGGCAGACGAGCAGTACTTC. As protein: CASRYGGQGADEQYF.

This sequence joins TRBV9 and TRBJ1-5; unclear D gene. V was shortened by 0 bases and J by 9 bases, with 13 bases between the two germline ends. The CDR3 totals 14 residues. In germline, CDR1 is SGDLS, CDR2 YYNGEE. The CDR3 DNA follows: TGTGCCAGCAGCGTAGAAGACGGGTTGTGGCCCCAGCATTTT. Translation gives CASSVEDGLWPQHF. Drawing the rest from reference TRBV9 and TRBJ1-5, the complete variable domain is DSGVTQTPKHLITATGQRVTLRCSPRSGDLSVYWYQQSLDQGLQFLIQYYNGEERAKGNILERFSAQQFPDLHSELNLSSLELGDSALYFCASSVEDGLWPQHFGDGTRLSIL.

The chain couples TRBV24-1 to TRBJ2-3, with D perhaps matching TRBD1 (5 bases). Per the germline V gene, CDR1 is KGHDR and CDR2 is SFDVKD. V was cut by 2 bases and J by 3 bases, with 8 bases left in between. The CDR3 runs to 14 residues. DNA for the CDR3: TGTGCCACCAGTGATTATTCAGGGACAGATACGCAGTATTTT. Translating gives CATSDYSGTDTQYF.

The chain employs TRBV21-1 and TRBJ1-5; no check of the table's D call, TRBD1, against the DNA was made. TRBV21-1 is listed as a pseudogene. This CDR3 has 19 residues. CDR3 protein: CASSKVNHRVPLSNQPQHF. Written as DNA, the CDR3 is TGTGCCAGCAGCAAAGTAAATCACAGGGTTCCCCTTAGCAATCAGCCCCAGCATTTT.

V is TRBV28 and J is TRBJ2-3; tentatively, D is TRBD1 (6 bases). The germline gives CDR1 MDHEN, CDR2 SYDVKM. This CDR3 comprises 13 residues. With 10 bases removed from V and 3 bases from J, the gap between germline ends came to 14 bases. In nucleotides, the CDR3 is TGTGCCACCAGGGTGGGGGCGACAGATACGCAGTATTTT. The encoded protein is CATRVGATDTQYF.

For this clone: The sample has other DNA sequences that encode this CDR3 too. The rearrangement links TRBV5-4 to TRBJ2-1; maybe TRBD2 (6 bases). V was pared by 1 base and J by 7 bases, with 9 bases between. CDR3 length equals 13 residues. The germline CDR1 and CDR2 sequences are SGHNT and YYREEE (reference sequence). The CDR3 loop reads CASSLSGVNEQFF. CDR3 in DNA: TGTGCCAGCAGCTTGTCGGGAGTTAATGAGCAGTTCTTC.

The chain has TRBV5-1 and TRBJ2-3; D might be TRBD1 (6 bases). The V gene lost 3 bases and the J gene lost 4 bases, with 15 bases spanning the gap. CDR3 length: 15 residues. The germline V gene encodes CDR1 SGHRS and CDR2 YFSETQ. This chain's CDR3 is CASSSIQGRADTQYF. CDR3 DNA: TGCGCCAGCAGCTCGATACAGGGACGCGCAGATACGCAGTATTTT.

V gene TRBV15 combines with J gene TRBJ1-2, with D possibly TRBD1 on 6 matching bases. Germline V gene lookup returns CDR1 LNHNV and CDR2 YYDKDF (reference sequence). The CDR3 runs 17 residues. V dropped 2 bases and J dropped 5 bases, with 21 bases sitting between them. This CDR3 reads CATSRLRPNRDPYGYTF. The CDR3 DNA is TGTGCCACCAGCAGACTTCGCCCAAACAGGGACCCTTATGGCTACACCTTC.